Listed below are T cell receptor beta chains from one sample, sequenced in a study of early T cells in non-severe SARS-CoV-2 infection. Via MiXCR, TCRdb re-called the 5' RACE reads, giving one row per CDR3 protein. Altogether roughly 110,000 distinct CDR3 sequences are present, 11% being singletons, with the ten largest covering approximately 6.9%. Sequences were obtained from whole blood. The source is an adult who was a healthcare worker with PCR-confirmed SARS-CoV-2 infection or an uninfected control (not recorded which). Both conserved end residues are part of each CDR3. Fields, in order: J gene, clone size, D gene, V gene, CDR3 DNA, CDR3 protein. The D gene is left open where the match is weak. Clone size, where shown, is once, few, many, or a class for clones that have expanded.

j_call: TRBJ2-2
clone_size: -
d_call: TRBD2
v_call: TRBV20-1
cdr3_nt: TGCAGTGCCCAAACTAGCGGCTACACCGGGGAGCTGTTTTTT
cdr3_aa: CSAQTSGYTGELFF

j_call: TRBJ2-7
clone_size: many
d_call: TRBD1
v_call: TRBV12-3/TRBV12-4
cdr3_nt: TGTGCCAGCAGTTTGACGGCAGGGGGTCTCCACGAGCAGTACTTC
cdr3_aa: CASSLTAGGLHEQYF

j_call: TRBJ2-1
clone_size: -
d_call: -
v_call: TRBV5-1
cdr3_nt: TGCGCTTCCTTTAAATCCCCCACGGATGATCAGTTCTTC
cdr3_aa: CASFKSPTDDQFF

j_call: TRBJ2-7
clone_size: once
d_call: -
v_call: TRBV3-1
cdr3_nt: TGTGCCAGCAGCCGGCGGGGTCACGGGGACGAGCAGTACTTC
cdr3_aa: CASSRRGHGDEQYF

j_call: TRBJ1-5
clone_size: many
d_call: -
v_call: TRBV5-6
cdr3_nt: TGTGCCAGCAGCTTGTCTCAGTATAGCAATCAGCCCCAGCATTTT
cdr3_aa: CASSLSQYSNQPQHF

j_call: TRBJ2-2
clone_size: many
d_call: -
v_call: TRBV5-1
cdr3_nt: TGCGCCAGCAGCACGGATGCGAACACCGGGGAGCTGTTTTTT
cdr3_aa: CASSTDANTGELFF

j_call: TRBJ2-2
clone_size: many
d_call: -
v_call: TRBV2
cdr3_nt: TGTGCCAGCAGTGAAGCGGCTCCCGGGGAGCTGTTTTTT
cdr3_aa: CASSEAAPGELFF

j_call: TRBJ2-5
clone_size: -
d_call: TRBD1
v_call: TRBV7-3
cdr3_nt: TGTGCCAGCAGCTTAAGCGGACAGGGCCAAGAGACCCAGTACTTC
cdr3_aa: CASSLSGQGQETQYF

j_call: TRBJ1-4
clone_size: many
d_call: TRBD1
v_call: TRBV20-1
cdr3_nt: TGCAGTGCTCGGTTCAGGGGGAATGAAAAACTGTTTTTT
cdr3_aa: CSARFRGNEKLFF

j_call: TRBJ2-7
clone_size: -
d_call: TRBD1
v_call: TRBV12-3/TRBV12-4
cdr3_nt: TGTGCCAGCAGTTTACGGGGGGGACAGGGGGCGCAAGTTTCCTGCGAGCAGTACTTC
cdr3_aa: CASSLRGGQGAQVSCEQYF

j_call: TRBJ2-3
clone_size: -
d_call: -
v_call: TRBV28
cdr3_nt: TGTGCCAGCGAGGGCGGGGCAATCACAGATACGCAGTATTTT
cdr3_aa: CASEGGAITDTQYF

j_call: TRBJ2-6
clone_size: -
d_call: -
v_call: TRBV24-1
cdr3_nt: TGTGCCACCAGTGGGCCCCCTGGGGCCAACGTCCTGACTTTC
cdr3_aa: CATSGPPGANVLTF

j_call: TRBJ2-7
clone_size: -
d_call: TRBD2
v_call: TRBV29-1
cdr3_nt: TGCAGCGTTGATTTCGGACTAGCGGGAGCCTACGAGCAGTACTTC
cdr3_aa: CSVDFGLAGAYEQYF